Shown below are 10 T cell receptor beta chains from a single sample sequenced in a study of blood T cells in healthy people across ages. A second PCR of 7 to 11 cycles used a sample-barcoded 5' primer and a J-beta primer mix. TCRdb fed the 5' RACE reads into MiXCR, producing one record per CDR3 protein. The sample shows 1.5 million to 2 million distinct CDR3 sequences, roughly two fifths of them seen only once. Sequenced input: blood. These receptors were obtained from a human donor in good health.

This clonotype was recorded a few times. Given a much more abundant clone one base away, this may be a read error. The chain uses TRBV5-1 and TRBJ1-2; D is possibly TRBD1 (5 bases). Germline assignment: CDR1 SGHRS and CDR2 YFSETQ. This CDR3 region has 13 residues. For the CDR3, the DNA is TGTGCCAGCAGCTTAGGGGATAACTATGGCTACACCTTC. Protein product: CASSLGDNYGYTF.

J is TRBJ2-3 and V is TRBV4-2; D might be TRBD1 or TRBD2, each matching 5 bases. CDR1 is LGHNA, CDR2 YNFKEQ, per germline. V was cut by 0 bases and J by 4 bases, with 14 bases left in between. CDR3 length equals 16 residues. The CDR3 is CASSQDLGPLADTQYF. CDR3 in DNA: TGTGCCAGCAGCCAAGATCTGGGACCGCTGGCAGATACGCAGTATTTT.

The chain joins TRBV28 to TRBJ2-1; D is perhaps TRBD2 (5 bases). CDR1 and CDR2 (germline): MDHEN, SYDVKM. The CDR3 runs 16 residues. V lost 5 bases to trimming and J lost 4 bases, with 18 bases between them. The CDR3 nucleotides are TGTGCCAGCAGTACCTCCCTAGCAGATGGGTACAATGAGCAGTTCTTC. Residues: CASSTSLADGYNEQFF.

This clonotype was seen ten or more times. The V call is TRBV7-2, the J call TRBJ2-7; D tentatively reads TRBD1 or TRBD2 (5 bases each). There are 14 residues in the CDR3. V lost 3 bases and J 0 bases, leaving 9 bases between the germline ends. Germline CDR1 and CDR2: SGHTA and FQGNSA. CDR3 amino acids: CASSFGTLSYEQYF. CDR3 in DNA: TGTGCCAGCAGCTTTGGGACCCTCTCCTACGAGCAGTACTTC.

The chain combines TRBV12-3 or TRBV12-4 with TRBJ2-3; the match to TRBD2 covers 10 bases. V gave up 3 bases and J gave up 2 bases; unmatched junction bases: 5. This CDR3 is 16 amino acids long. The CDR3: CASSFYSGGLTDTQYF. CDR3 sequence (DNA): TGTGCCAGCAGTTTCTATAGCGGGGGGCTCACAGATACGCAGTATTTT.

This sequence joins TRBV6-2 or TRBV6-3 and TRBJ2-7, with TRBD2 as a possible D gene (5 bases). Trimming removed 2 bases from V and 1 base from J, with 12 bases in between. The CDR3 sequence is 15 residues long. Germline loops: CDR1 MNHEY, CDR2 SVGEGT. The CDR3 DNA reads TGTGCCAGCAGTTACATACTAGGAGCTTCCTACGAGCAGTACTTC. Translating it yields CASSYILGASYEQYF.

V and J are TRBV10-3 and TRBJ1-2, with unresolved D. The CDR3 length is 13 residues. The germline V gene encodes CDR1 ENHRY and CDR2 SYGVKD. The ends were cut back, 6 bases at V and 3 bases at J, with 11 bases in the middle. The CDR3 DNA reads TGTGCCATCAGAGGAGGCGGTGACTATGGCTACACCTTC. Encoded protein: CAIRGGGDYGYTF.

The CDR3 is CASSRNMNTEAFF. DNA for the CDR3: TGTGCCAGCAGCCGAAACATGAACACTGAAGCTTTCTTT. The chain employs TRBV5-6 and TRBJ1-1; D not resolved. V dropped 4 bases and J dropped 0 bases, with 7 bases sitting between them. The CDR3 loop spans 13 amino acids. Germline CDR1 is SGHDT and CDR2 is YYEEEE.

J is TRBJ2-4 and V is TRBV5-5; D uncertain. V lost 2 bases and J 13 bases, leaving 19 bases between the germline ends. Germline CDR1 reads SGHKS; CDR2 reads YYEKEE (reference sequence). The CDR3 sequence is 14 residues long. The CDR3 sequence is CASSFSASDYGQYF. Written as DNA, the CDR3 is TGTGCCAGCAGCTTTTCGGCCTCGGATTATGGGCAGTACTTC.

On this clonotype itself: At one end the junction does not follow the germline gene, possibly because of a read error. The CDR3 here is CASSSYRGCGYTF. The CDR3 DNA follows: TGTGCTAGCAGCTCTTATAGGGGGTGTGGCTACACCTTC. The rearrangement joins TRBV7-7 to TRBJ1-2; a weak D match, TRBD1 (6 bases). The CDR3 length is 13 residues. Germline V lookup: CDR1 SSHAT, CDR2 FNYEAQ (reference sequence).